The 5 T cell receptor beta chains in this list originate from one sample, sequenced in a study of cytomegalovirus exposure and HLA in healthy donors. PCR amplification relied on 60 Vbeta primers (plus 13 Jbeta primers). Clones were read by immunoSEQ multiplex PCR, and TCRdb kept only the in-frame ones, dropping some. Here the sample spans over 50,000 clones, around 79% being singletons. The sequenced sample consisted of PBMCs. These receptors came from a female donor in good health and CMV-seronegative.

The CDR3 bases are TGTGCCAGTAACACTAGGGAGGGATATGGCTACACCTTC. Its protein product is CASNTREGYGYTF. This rearrangement joins TRBV19 to TRBJ1-2; D gene unclear. CDR3 size: 13 residues. CDR1 and CDR2 (germline): LNHDA, SQIVND (reference sequence). The ends were cut back, 7 bases at V and 5 bases at J, with 14 bases in the middle.

The chain couples TRBV4-2 to TRBJ2-5; D uncertain. This CDR3 spans 13 amino acids. Trimming removed 2 bases at V and 4 bases at J, with 8 bases between. In germline, CDR1 is LGHNA, CDR2 YNFKEQ. The CDR3 bases are TGTGCCAGCAGCCAATCTCCCGGAGAGACCCAGTACTTC. As protein: CASSQSPGETQYF.

This rearrangement joins TRBV7-8 to TRBJ1-2, with 7 positions matching TRBD1. The CDR3 has 14 amino acids. With V trimmed by 3 bases and J by 10 bases, 11 bases remained unmatched. From germline, CDR1 is SGHVS and CDR2 FQNEAQ. The CDR3 here is CASSLVQGGASYTF. As DNA, the CDR3 is TGTGCCAGCAGCTTGGTGCAAGGGGGCGCGTCCTACACCTTC.

The chain uses TRBV5-8 and TRBJ1-1; D remains ambiguous. Per the germline V gene, CDR1 is SGHTS and CDR2 is YDEGEE. There are 14 residues in the CDR3. Between the trimmed V and J ends, which lost 4 bases and 5 bases, there was a span of 15 bases. The CDR3 sequence is CASSPRGRWTEAFF. The CDR3 nucleotides are TGTGCCAGCAGCCCGAGAGGGAGGTGGACTGAAGCTTTCTTT.

This clone showed up just once. J is TRBJ2-1 and V is TRBV5-4; a possible D gene is TRBD2 (7 bases). V dropped 3 bases and J dropped 10 bases, with 8 bases sitting between them. This CDR3 is 11 amino acids long. The V gene's germline CDR1 is SGHNT and CDR2 YYREEE (reference sequence). CDR3 loop: CASSWGGEQFF. CDR3 nucleotides: TGTGCCAGCAGCTGGGGGGGCGAGCAGTTCTTC. The variable domain in full, completed from reference TRBV5-4 and TRBJ2-1, reads ETGVTQSPTHLIKTRGQQVTLRCSSQSGHNTVSWYQQALGQGPQFIFQYYREEENGRGNFPPRFSGLQFPNYSSELNVNALELDDSALYLCASSWGGEQFFGPGTRLTVL.